The source of this T cell receptor beta chain is a study of T cells in Graves' hyperthyroidism and ophthalmopathy. Study observations and caveats: Most expanded thyroid clonotypes above 0.001 recurred in blood. Ophthalmopathy and stable hyperthyroidism were separated by a 13 V-J model.

Patients were excluded because of uncontrolled infection, other autoimmune disease, pregnancy or lactation. PBMCs were obtained from approximately 9.2 ml fresh peripheral blood. From RNA transcripts, TCR beta CDR3 regions were amplified. A first-round RT-PCR of the TCR CDR3 used the HTBI primer set. TCRdb re-derived calls from the multiplex PCR reads in MiXCR, one entry per CDR3 protein. This table has roughly 300,000 distinct CDR3 sequences, roughly 20% appearing once. In regard to this clonotype: As yet, its antigen is unknown.

This TCR came from a woman in her forties or fifties with Graves' hyperthyroidism. Material: blood.

This CDR3 reads CAIRGTSGVADTQYF. As DNA, the CDR3 is TGTGCCATCAGGGGGACTAGCGGGGTTGCAGATACGCAGTATTTT. The rearrangement joins TRBV10-3 to TRBJ2-3; 13 bases align to TRBD2. The germline V gene encodes CDR1 ENHRY and CDR2 SYGVKD. The length of the CDR3 is 15 residues. V dropped 6 bases and J dropped 4; count of bases not matched to a gene: 4.